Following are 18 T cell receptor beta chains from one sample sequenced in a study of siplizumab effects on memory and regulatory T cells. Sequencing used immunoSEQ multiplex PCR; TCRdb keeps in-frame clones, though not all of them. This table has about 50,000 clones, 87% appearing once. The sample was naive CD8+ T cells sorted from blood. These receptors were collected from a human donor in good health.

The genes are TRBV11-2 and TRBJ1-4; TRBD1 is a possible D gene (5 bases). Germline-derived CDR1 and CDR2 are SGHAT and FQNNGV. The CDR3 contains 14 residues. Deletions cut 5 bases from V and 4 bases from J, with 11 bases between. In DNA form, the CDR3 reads TGTGCCAGCAGCCTCACAGGAGATAATGAAAAACTGTTTTTT. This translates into CASSLTGDNEKLFF.

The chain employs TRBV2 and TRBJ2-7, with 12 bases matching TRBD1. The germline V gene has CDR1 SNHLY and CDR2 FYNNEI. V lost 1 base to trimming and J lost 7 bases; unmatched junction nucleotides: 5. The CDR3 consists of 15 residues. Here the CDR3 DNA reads TGTGCCAGCAGTGAAGTGGGACAGGGGGCGGATGAGCAGTACTTC. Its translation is CASSEVGQGADEQYF.

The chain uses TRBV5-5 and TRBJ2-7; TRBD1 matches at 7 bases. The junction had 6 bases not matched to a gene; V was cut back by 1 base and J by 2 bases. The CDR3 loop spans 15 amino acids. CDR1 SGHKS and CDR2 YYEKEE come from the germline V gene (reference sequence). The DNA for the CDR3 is TGTGCCAGCAGCTTGAAACAGGGGCCTCCCTACGAGCAGTACTTC. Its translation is CASSLKQGPPYEQYF.

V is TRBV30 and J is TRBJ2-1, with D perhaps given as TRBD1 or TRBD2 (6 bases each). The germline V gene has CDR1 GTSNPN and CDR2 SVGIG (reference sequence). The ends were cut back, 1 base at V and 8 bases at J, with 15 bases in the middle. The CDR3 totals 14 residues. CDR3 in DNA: TGTGCCTGGAGTGGTGAGGGGGGCCAGGATGAGCAGTTCTTC. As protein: CAWSGEGGQDEQFF. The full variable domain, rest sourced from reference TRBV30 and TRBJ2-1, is SQTIHQWPATLVQPVGSPLSLECTVEGTSNPNLYWYRQAAGRGLQLLFYSVGIGQISSEVPQNLSASRPQDRQFILSSKKLLLSDSGFYLCAWSGEGGQDEQFFGPGTRLTVL.

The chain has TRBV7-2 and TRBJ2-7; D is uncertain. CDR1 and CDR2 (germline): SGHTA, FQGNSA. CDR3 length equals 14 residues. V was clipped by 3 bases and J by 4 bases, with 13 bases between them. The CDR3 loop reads CASSFGQGEYEQYF. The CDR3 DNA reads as TGTGCCAGCAGCTTTGGGCAAGGAGAATACGAGCAGTACTTC.

The CDR3 reads CASSPSGGRLNSPLHF. The CDR3, as DNA: TGCGCCAGCAGCCCGAGCGGGGGGAGGCTGAATTCACCCCTCCACTTT. The V and J genes are TRBV4-1 and TRBJ1-6; a possible D gene is TRBD1 (5 bases). The germline V gene has CDR1 MGHRA and CDR2 YSYEKL. This CDR3 has 16 amino acids. The ends were cut back, 4 bases at V and 7 bases at J, with 17 bases in the middle.

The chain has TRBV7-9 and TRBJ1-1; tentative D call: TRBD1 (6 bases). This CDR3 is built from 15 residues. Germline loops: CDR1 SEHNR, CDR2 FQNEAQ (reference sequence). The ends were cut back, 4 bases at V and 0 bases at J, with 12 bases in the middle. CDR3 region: CASSSSDSLNTEAFF. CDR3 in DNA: TGTGCCAGCAGCTCGTCGGACAGTTTGAACACTGAAGCTTTCTTT.

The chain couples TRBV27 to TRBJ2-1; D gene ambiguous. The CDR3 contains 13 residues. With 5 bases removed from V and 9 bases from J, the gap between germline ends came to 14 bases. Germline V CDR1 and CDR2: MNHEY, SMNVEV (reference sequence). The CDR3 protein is CASSRGSLAEQFF. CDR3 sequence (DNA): TGTGCCAGCAGTCGTGGGTCGTTAGCTGAGCAGTTCTTC.

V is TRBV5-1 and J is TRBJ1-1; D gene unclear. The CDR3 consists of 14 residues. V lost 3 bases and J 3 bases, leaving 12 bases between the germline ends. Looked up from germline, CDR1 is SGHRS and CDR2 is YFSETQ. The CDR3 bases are TGCGCCAGCAGCTGGTATCAGGTGGACACTGAAGCTTTCTTT. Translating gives CASSWYQVDTEAFF.

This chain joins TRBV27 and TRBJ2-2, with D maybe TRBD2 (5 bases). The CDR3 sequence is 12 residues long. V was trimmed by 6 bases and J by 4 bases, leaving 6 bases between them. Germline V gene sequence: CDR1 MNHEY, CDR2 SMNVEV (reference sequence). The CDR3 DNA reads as TGTGCCAGCAGGAGCGGCACCGGGGAGCTGTTTTTT. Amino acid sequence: CASRSGTGELFF.

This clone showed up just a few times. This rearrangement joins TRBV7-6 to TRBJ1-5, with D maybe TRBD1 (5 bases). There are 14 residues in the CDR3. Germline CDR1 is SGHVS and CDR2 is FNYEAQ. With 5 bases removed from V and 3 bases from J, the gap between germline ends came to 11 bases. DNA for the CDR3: TGTGCCAGCAGCCCGTTGGACACCAATCAGCCCCAGCATTTT. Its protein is CASSPLDTNQPQHF.

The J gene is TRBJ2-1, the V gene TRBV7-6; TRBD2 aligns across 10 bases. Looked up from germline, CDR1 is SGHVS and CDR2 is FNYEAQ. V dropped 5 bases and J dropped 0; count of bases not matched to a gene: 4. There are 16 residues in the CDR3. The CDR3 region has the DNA TGTGCCAGCAGCCAGCGGGAGGGCCCCTCCTACAATGAGCAGTTCTTC. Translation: CASSQREGPSYNEQFF.

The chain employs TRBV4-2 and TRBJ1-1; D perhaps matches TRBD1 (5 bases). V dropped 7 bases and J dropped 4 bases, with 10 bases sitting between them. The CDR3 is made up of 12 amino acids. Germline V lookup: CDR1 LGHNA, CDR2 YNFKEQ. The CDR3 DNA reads TGTGCCAGCATGGGTAGGGGCACTGAAGCTTTCTTT. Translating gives CASMGRGTEAFF.

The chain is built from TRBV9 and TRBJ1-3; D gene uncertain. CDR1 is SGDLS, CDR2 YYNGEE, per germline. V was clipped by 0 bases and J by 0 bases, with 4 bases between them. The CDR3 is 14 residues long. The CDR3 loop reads CASSVAGSGNTIYF. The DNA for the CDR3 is TGTGCCAGCAGCGTAGCGGGCTCTGGAAACACCATATATTTT.

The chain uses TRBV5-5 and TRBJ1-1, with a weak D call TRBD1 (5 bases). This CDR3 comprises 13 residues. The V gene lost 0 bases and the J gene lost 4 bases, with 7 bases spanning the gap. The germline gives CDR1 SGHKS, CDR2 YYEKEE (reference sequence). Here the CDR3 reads CASSLAQGTEAFF. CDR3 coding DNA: TGTGCCAGCAGCTTGGCGCAGGGCACTGAAGCTTTCTTT.

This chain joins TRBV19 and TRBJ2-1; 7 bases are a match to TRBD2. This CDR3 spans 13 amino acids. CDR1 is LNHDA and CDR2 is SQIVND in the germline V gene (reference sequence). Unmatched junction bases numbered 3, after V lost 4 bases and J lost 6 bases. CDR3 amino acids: CASSTGLVNEQFF. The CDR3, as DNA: TGTGCCAGTAGTACAGGACTAGTCAATGAGCAGTTCTTC.

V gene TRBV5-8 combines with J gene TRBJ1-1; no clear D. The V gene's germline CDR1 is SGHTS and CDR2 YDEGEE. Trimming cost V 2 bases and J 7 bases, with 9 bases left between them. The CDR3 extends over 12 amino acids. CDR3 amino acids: CASSFRRLEAFF. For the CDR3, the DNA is TGTGCCAGCAGCTTTAGGCGGCTTGAAGCTTTCTTT. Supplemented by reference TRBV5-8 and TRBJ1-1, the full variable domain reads EAGVTQSPTHLIKTRGQQATLRCSPISGHTSVYWYQQALGLGLQFLLWYDEGEERNRGNFPPRFSGRQFPNYSSELNVNALELEDSALYLCASSFRRLEAFFGQGTRLTVV.

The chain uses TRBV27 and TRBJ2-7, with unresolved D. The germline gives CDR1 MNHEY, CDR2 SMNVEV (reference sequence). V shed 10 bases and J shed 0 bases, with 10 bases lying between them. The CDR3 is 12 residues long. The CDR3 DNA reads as TGTGCCACCAATTCCCCCTCCTACGAGCAGTACTTC. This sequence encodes CATNSPSYEQYF.